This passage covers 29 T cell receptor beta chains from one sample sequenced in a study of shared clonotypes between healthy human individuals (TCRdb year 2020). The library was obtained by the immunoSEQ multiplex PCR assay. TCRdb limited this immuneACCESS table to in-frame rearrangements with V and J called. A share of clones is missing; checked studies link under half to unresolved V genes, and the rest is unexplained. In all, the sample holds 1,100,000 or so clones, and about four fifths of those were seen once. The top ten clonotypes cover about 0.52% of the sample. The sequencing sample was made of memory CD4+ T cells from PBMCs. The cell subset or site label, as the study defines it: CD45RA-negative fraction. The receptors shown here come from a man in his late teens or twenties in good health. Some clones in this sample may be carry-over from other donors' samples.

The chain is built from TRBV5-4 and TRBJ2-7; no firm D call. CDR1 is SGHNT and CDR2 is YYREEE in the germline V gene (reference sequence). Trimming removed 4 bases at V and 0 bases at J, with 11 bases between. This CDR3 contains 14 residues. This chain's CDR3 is CASSVSLSSYEQYF. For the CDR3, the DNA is TGTGCCAGCAGCGTAAGCTTAAGCTCCTACGAGCAGTACTTC. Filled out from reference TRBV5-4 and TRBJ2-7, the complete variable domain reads ETGVTQSPTHLIKTRGQQVTLRCSSQSGHNTVSWYQQALGQGPQFIFQYYREEENGRGNFPPRFSGLQFPNYSSELNVNALELDDSALYLCASSVSLSSYEQYFGPGTRLTVT.

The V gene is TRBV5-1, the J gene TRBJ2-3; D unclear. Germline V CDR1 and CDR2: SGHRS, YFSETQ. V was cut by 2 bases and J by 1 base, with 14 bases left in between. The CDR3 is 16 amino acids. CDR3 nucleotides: TGCGCCAGCAGCTTTATGACACCCCAGGGCACAGATACGCAGTATTTT. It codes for CASSFMTPQGTDTQYF.

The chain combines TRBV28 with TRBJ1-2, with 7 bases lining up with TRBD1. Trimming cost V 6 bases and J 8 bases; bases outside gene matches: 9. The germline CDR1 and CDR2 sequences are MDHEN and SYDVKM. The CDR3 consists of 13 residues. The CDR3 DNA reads TGTGCCAGCAGATTGACAGGGACTCCCGGCTACACCTTC. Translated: CASRLTGTPGYTF.

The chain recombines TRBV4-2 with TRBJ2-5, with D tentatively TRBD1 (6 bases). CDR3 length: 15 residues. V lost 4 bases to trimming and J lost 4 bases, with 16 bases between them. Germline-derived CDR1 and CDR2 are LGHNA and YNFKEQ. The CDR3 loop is CASSPAGQWGETQYF. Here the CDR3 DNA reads TGTGCCAGCAGCCCGGCCGGACAGTGGGGAGAGACCCAGTACTTC.

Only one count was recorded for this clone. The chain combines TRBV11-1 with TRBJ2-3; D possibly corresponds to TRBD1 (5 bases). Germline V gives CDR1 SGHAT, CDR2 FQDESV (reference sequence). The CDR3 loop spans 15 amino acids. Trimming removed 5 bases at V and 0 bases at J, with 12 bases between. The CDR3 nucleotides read TGTGCCAGCAGCCCGCACAGGTATAGCACAGATACGCAGTATTTT. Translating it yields CASSPHRYSTDTQYF.

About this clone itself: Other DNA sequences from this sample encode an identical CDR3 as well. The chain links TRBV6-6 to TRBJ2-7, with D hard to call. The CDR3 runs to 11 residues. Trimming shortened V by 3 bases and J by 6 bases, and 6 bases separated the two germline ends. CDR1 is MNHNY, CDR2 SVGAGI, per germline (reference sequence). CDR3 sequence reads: CASSYLGEQYF. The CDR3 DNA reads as TGTGCCAGCAGTTATTTAGGCGAGCAGTACTTC.

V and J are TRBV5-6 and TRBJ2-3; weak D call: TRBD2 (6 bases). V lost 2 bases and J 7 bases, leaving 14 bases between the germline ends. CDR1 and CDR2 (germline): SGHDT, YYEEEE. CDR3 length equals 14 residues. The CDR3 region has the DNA TGTGCCAGCAGCTTAGGCCCTAGCGTAAATACGCAGTATTTT. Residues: CASSLGPSVNTQYF.

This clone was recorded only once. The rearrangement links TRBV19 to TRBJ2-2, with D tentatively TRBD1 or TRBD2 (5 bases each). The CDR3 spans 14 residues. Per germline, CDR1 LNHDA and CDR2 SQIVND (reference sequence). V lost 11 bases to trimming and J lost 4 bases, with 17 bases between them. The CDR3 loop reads CACSGPTSTGELFF. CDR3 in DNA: TGTGCCTGTTCGGGACCGACTTCCACCGGGGAGCTGTTTTTT.

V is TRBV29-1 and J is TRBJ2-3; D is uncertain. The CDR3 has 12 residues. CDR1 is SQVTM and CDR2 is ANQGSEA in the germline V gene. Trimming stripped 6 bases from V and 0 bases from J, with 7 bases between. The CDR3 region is CSVLTSTDTQYF. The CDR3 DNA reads TGCAGCGTCCTGACAAGCACAGATACGCAGTATTTT.

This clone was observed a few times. CDR3 sequence reads: CSVYIWEETFF. The CDR3 DNA reads as TGCAGCGTTTACATTTGGGAAGAGACTTTCTTT. This chain links TRBV29-1 with TRBJ1-1; D is ambiguous. The CDR3 spans 11 residues. From germline, CDR1 is SQVTM and CDR2 ANQGSEA. V lost 5 bases and J 12 bases, leaving 16 bases between the germline ends.

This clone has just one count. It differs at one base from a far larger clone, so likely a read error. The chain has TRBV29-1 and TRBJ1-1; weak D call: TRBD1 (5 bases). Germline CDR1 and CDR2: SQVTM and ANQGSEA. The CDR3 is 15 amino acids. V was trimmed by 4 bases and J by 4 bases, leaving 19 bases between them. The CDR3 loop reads CSVADGWGMSTEAFF. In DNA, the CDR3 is TGCAGCGTTGCGGACGGGTGGGGGATGAGCACTGAAGCTTTCTTT.

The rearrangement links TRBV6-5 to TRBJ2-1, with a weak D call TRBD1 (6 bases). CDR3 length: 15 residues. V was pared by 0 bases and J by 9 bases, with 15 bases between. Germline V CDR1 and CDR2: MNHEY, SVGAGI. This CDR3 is CASSYSPRGSGEQFF. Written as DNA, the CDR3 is TGTGCCAGCAGTTACTCCCCGAGGGGGTCAGGTGAGCAGTTCTTC.

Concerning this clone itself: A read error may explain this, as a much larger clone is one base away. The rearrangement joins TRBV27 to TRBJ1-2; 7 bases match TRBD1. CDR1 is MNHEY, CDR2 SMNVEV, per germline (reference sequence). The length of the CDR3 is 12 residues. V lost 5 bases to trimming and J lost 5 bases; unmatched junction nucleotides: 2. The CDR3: CASSLQGYGYTF. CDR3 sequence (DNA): TGTGCCAGCAGTCTACAGGGGTATGGCTACACCTTC.

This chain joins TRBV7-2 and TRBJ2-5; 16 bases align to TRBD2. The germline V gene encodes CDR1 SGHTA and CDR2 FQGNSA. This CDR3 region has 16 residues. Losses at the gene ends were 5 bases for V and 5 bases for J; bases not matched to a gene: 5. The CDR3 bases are TGTGCCAGCAGCGCGGGACTAGCGGGAGGGCCTGAGACCCAGTACTTC. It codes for CASSAGLAGGPETQYF.

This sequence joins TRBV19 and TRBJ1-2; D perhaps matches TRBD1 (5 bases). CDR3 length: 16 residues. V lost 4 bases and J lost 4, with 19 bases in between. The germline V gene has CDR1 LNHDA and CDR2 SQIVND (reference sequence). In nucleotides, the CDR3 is TGTGCCAGTAGTAAGCTTGGTGCGGGGCTCGGCTATGGCTACACCTTC. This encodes CASSKLGAGLGYGYTF.

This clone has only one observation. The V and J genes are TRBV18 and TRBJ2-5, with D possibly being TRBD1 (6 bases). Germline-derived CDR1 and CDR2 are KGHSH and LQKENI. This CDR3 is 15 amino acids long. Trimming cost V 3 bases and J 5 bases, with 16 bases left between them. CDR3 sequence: CASSPNLQGGETQYF. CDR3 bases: TGTGCCAGCTCACCGAACCTACAGGGCGGCGAGACCCAGTACTTC.

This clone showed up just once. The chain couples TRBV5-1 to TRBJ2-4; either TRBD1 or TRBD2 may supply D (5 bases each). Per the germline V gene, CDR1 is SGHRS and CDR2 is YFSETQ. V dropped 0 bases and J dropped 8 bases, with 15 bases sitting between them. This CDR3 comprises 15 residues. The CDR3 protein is CASSLDPQGVDIQYF. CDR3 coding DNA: TGCGCCAGCAGCTTGGACCCGCAGGGAGTAGACATTCAGTACTTC.

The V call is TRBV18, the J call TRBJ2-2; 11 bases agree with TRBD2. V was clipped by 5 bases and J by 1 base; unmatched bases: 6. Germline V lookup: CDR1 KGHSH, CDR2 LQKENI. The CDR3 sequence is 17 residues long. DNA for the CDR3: TGTGCCAGCTCAGTCACCGGGACTAGCGGGAACACCGGGGAGCTGTTTTTT. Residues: CASSVTGTSGNTGELFF.

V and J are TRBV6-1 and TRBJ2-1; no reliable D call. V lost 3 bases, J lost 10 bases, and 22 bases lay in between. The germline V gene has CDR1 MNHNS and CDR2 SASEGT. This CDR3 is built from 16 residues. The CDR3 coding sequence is TGTGCCAGCAGTGATGAAACAGTGGGAAGGGTTAGGGAGCAGTTCTTC. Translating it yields CASSDETVGRVREQFF.

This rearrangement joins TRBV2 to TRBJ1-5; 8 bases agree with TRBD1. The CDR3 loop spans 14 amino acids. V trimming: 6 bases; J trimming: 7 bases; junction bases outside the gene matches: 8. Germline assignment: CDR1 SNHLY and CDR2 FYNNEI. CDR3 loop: CASRGDRTGQPQHF. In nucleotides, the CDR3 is TGTGCCAGCAGGGGGGACAGGACGGGCCAGCCCCAGCATTTT. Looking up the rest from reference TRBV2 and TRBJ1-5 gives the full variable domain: EPEVTQTPSHQVTQMGQEVILRCVPISNHLYFYWYRQILGQKVEFLVSFYNNEISEKSEIFDDQFSVERPDGSNFTLKIRSTKLEDSAMYFCASRGDRTGQPQHFGDGTRLSIL.

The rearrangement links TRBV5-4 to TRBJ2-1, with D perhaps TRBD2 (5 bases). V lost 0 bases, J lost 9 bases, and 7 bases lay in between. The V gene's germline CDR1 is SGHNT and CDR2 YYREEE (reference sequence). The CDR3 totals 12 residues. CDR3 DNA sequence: TGTGCCAGCAGCTTGGGTGGGAGTGAGCAGTTCTTC. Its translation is CASSLGGSEQFF. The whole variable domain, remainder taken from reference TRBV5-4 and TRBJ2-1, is ETGVTQSPTHLIKTRGQQVTLRCSSQSGHNTVSWYQQALGQGPQFIFQYYREEENGRGNFPPRFSGLQFPNYSSELNVNALELDDSALYLCASSLGGSEQFFGPGTRLTVL.

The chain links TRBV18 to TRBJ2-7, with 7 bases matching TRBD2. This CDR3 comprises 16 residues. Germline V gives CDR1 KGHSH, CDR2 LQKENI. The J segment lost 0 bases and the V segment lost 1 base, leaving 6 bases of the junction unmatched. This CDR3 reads CASSPLGGSDSYEQYF. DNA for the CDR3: TGTGCCAGCTCACCACTAGGCGGGAGTGACTCCTACGAGCAGTACTTC.

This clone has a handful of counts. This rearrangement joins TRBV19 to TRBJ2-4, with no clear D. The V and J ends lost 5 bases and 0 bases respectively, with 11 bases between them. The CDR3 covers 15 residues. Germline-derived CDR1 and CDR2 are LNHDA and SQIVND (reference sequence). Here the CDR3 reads CASSLATLAKNIQYF. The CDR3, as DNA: TGTGCCAGTAGTCTTGCGACGTTAGCCAAAAACATTCAGTACTTC.

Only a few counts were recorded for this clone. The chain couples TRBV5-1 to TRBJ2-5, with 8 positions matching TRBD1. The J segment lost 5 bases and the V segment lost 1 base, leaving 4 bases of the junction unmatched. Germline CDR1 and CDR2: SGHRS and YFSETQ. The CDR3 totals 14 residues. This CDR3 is CASSLMRQGETQYF. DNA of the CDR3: TGCGCCAGCAGCTTGATGAGACAGGGGGAGACCCAGTACTTC.

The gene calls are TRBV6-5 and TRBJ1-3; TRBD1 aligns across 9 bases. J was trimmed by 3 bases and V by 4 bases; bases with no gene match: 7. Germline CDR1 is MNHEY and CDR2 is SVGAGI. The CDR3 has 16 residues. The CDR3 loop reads CASSLPGQGGGNTIYF. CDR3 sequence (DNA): TGTGCCAGCAGTTTACCGGGACAGGGTGGTGGAAACACCATATATTTT.

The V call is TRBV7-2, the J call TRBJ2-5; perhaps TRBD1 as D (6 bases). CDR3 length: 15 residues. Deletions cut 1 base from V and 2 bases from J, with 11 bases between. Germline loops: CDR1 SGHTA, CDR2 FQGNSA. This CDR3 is CASSLGTGQQETQYF. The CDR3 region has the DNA TGTGCCAGCAGCTTAGGAACAGGGCAACAAGAGACCCAGTACTTC.

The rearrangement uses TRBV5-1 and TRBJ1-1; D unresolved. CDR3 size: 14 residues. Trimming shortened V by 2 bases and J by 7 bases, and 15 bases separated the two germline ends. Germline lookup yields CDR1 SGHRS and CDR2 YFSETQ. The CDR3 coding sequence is TGCGCCAGCAGCTTCGACGGGGATAGGGTTGAAGCTTTCTTT. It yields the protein CASSFDGDRVEAFF.

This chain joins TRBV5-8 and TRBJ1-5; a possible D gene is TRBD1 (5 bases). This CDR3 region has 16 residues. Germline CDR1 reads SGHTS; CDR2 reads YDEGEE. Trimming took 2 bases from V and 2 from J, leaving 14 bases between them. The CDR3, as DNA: TGTGCCAGCAGCTTTTTTCGGGGGGTGGGCAATCAGCCCCAGCATTTT. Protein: CASSFFRGVGNQPQHF.

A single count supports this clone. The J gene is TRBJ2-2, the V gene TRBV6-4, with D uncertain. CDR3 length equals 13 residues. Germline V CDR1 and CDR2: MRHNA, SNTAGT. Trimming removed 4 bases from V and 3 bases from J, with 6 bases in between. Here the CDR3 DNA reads TGTGCCAGCAGTGTATCCGACACCGGGGAGCTGTTTTTT. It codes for CASSVSDTGELFF.